This T cell receptor beta chain was identified during a study of CD8 T cells in ankylosing spondylitis. On this clonotype: Its antigen is as yet unknown.

CDR1 and CDR2 from the germline V gene are KGHSH and LQKENI. Between the trimmed V and J ends, which lost 3 bases and 6 bases, there was a span of 14 bases. The CDR3 has 15 amino acids. From the 5' RACE reads, TCRdb called clonotypes with MiXCR, one entry per CDR3 protein. The table shows a few hundred thousand distinct CDR3 sequences, with approximately 10% occurring only once. General observations from the study: Among TCR beta sequences, a motif of eight or nine highly homologous variants appeared characteristic of ankylosing spondylitis blood. Existing reports had already noted some motif variants in reactive arthritis synovial fluid and blood.

This sequence joins TRBV18 and TRBJ2-2; possibly TRBD2 for D (5 bases). The sequencing input was blood, either unsorted or a sorted T cell fraction (not recorded which). The sequence derives from a female donor with ankylosing spondylitis or in good health (not recorded which). The chain's CDR3 is CASSPNDMRAGELFF. The CDR3 nucleotides read TGTGCCAGCTCACCTAACGATATGAGGGCCGGGGAGCTGTTTTTT.